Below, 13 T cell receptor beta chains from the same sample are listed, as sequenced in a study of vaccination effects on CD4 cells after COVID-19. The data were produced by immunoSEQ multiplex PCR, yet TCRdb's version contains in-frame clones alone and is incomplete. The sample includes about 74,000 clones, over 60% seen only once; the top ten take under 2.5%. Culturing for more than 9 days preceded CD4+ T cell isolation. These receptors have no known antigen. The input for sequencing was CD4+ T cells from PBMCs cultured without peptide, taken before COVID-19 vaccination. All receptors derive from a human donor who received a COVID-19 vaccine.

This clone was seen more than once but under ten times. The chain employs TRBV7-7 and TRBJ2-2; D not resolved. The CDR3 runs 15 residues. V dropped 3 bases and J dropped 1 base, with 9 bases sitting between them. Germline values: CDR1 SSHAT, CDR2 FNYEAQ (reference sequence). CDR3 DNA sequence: TGTGCCAGCAGCTTTAGTTACGGGAACACCGGGGAGCTGTTTTTT. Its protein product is CASSFSYGNTGELFF.

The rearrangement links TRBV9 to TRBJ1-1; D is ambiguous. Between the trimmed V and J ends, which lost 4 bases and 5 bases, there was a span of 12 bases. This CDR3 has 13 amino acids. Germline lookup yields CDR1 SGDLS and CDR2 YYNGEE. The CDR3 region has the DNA TGTGCCAGCAGCTTGTTGGAACGGACTGAAGCTTTCTTT. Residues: CASSLLERTEAFF.

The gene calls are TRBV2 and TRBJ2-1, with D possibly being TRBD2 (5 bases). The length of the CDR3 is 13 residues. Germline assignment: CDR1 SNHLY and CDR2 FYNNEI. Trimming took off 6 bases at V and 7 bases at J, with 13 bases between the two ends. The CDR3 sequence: CASRRGISNEQFF. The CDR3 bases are TGTGCCAGCAGGCGAGGGATCTCGAATGAGCAGTTCTTC.

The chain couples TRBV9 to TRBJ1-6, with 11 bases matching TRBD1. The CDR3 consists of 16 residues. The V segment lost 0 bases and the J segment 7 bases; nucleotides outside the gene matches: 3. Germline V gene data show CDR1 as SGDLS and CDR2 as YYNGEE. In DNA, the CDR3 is TGTGCCAGCAGCGTAGGTGGGACAGGGGGAAATTCACCCCTCCACTTT. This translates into CASSVGGTGGNSPLHF.

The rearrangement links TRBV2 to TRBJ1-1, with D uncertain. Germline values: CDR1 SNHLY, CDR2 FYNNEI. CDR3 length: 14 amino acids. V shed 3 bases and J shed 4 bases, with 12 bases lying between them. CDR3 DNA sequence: TGTGCCAGCAGTGAGGAGGGTTCGGGCACTGAAGCTTTCTTT. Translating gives CASSEEGSGTEAFF.

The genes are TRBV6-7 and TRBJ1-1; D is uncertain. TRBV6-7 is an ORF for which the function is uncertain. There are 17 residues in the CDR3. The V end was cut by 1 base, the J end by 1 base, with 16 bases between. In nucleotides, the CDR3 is TGTGCCAGCAGTTACTGTTTCCCTCCCCGACGGAACACTGAAGCTTTCTTT. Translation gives CASSYCFPPRRNTEAFF.

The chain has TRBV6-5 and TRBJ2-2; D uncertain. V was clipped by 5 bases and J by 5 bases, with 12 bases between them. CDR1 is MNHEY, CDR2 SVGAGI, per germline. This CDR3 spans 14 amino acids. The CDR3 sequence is CASSLQRATGELFF. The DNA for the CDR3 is TGTGCCAGCAGTCTACAAAGGGCGACCGGGGAGCTGTTTTTT.

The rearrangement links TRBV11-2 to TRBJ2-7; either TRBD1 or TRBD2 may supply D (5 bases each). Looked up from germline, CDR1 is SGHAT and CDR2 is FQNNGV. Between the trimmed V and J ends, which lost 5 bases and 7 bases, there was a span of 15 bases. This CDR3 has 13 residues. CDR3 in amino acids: CASSIFRGEEQYV. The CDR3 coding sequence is TGTGCCAGCAGCATATTTAGGGGAGAAGAGCAGTACGTC.

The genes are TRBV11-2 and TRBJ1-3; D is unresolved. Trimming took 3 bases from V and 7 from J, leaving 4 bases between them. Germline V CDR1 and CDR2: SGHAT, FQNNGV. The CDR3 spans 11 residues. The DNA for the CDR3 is TGTGCCAGCAGCTTCGGGAACACCATATATTTT. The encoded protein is CASSFGNTIYF.

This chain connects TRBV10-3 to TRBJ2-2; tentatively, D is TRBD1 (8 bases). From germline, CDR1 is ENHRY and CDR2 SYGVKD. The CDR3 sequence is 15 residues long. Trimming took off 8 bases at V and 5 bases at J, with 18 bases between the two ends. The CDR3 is CAIGGHRGGTGELFF. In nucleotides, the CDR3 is TGTGCCATCGGTGGGCACAGGGGGGGTACCGGGGAGCTGTTTTTT.

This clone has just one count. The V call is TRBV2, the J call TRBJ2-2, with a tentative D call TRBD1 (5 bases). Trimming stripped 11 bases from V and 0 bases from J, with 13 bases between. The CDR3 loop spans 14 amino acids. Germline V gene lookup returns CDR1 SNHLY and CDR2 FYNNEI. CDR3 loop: CASRTSPNTGELFF. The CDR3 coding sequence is TGTGCCTCCCGGACATCACCGAACACCGGGGAGCTGTTTTTT.

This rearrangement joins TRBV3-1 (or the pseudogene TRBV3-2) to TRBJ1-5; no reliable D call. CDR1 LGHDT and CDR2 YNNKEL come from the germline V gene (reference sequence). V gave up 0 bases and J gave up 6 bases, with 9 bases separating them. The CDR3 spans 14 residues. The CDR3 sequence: CASSQDPGSQPQHF. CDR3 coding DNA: TGTGCCAGCAGCCAAGATCCGGGGTCTCAGCCCCAGCATTTT.

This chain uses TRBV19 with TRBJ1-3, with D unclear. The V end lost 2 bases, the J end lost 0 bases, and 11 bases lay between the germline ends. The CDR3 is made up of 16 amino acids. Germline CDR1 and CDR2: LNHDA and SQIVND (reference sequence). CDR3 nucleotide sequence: TGTGCCAGTAGTATATCGTGGGTGACCTCTGGAAACACCATATATTTT. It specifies CASSISWVTSGNTIYF.